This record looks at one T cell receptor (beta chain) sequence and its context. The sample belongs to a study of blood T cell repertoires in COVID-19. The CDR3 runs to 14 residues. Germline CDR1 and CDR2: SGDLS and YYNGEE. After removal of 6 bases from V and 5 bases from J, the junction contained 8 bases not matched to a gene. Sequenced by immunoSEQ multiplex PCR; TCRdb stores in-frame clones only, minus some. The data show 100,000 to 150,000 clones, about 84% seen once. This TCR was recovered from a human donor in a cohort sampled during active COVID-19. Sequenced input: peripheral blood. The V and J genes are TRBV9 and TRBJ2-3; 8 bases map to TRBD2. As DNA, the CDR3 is TGTGCCAGCAACAGCGGGAGCCAAGGAGATACGCAGTATTTT. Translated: CASNSGSQGDTQYF.